This T cell receptor (beta chain) was found in a study of T cells expressing NK-cell markers. Study summary: HCMV seropositivity characterized most of the eight sequenced donors, and seronegativity one. Study outcomes and limitations: Dominant NKG2C+ clonotypes in a handful of donors made up about 1.0-8% of CD8+ T cells. Once again these clonotypes came out on top in the CD3+CD56-NKG2C+ fraction of a handful of donors. Uncertainty persisted over the HCMV specificity of expanded NKG2C+ T cell clones.

Comments on this clonotype: Its antigen remains unknown.

From the 5' RACE reads, TCRdb lists one entry per CDR3 protein and no DNA. The sample table sets out a few hundred thousand distinct CDR3 sequences. The CDR3 length is 16 residues. The TCR comes from a man younger than 35 in good health. Sequenced: blood T cells: a sorted CD56 or NKG2C T cell subset, CD4+ or CD8+ T cells, or bulk PBMC T cells (not recorded which). The chain is built from TRBV21-1 and TRBJ2-7; TCRdb lists TRBD2, though no DNA is available to test this call. TRBV21-1 is a listed pseudogene. CDR3 amino acids: CASSKVGPGTPYEQYF.